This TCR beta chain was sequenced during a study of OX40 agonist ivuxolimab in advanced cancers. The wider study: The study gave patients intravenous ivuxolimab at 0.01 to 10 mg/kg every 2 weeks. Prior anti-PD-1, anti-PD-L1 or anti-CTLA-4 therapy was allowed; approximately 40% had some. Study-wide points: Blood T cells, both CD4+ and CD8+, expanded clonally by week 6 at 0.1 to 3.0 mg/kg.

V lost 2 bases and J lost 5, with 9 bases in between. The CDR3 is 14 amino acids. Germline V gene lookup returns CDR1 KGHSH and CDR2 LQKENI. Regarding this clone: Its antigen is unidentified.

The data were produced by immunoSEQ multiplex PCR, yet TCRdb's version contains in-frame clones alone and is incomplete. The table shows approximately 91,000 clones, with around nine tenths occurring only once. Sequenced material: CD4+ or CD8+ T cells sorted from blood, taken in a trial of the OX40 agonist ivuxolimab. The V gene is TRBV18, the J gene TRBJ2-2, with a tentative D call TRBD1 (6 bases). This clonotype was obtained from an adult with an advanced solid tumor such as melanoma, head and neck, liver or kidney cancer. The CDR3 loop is CASSPIQGTGELFF. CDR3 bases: TGTGCCAGCTCACCAATACAGGGAACCGGGGAGCTGTTTTTT.